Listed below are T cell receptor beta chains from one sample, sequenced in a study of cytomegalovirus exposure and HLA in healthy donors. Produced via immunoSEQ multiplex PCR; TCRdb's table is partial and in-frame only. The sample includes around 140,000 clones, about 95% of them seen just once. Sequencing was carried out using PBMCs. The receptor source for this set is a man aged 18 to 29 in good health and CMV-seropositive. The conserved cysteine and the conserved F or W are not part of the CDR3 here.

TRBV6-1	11	ASSDDSPYEQY
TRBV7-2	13	ASSLGGAGNYEQY
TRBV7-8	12	ASSLVEGEGGYT
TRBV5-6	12	ASSFKQAGYEQY
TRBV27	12	ASRVVSGVNEQF
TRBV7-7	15	ASSSRGLAGITDTQY
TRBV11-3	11	ASSSPGRDEQF
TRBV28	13	ASSLAGPSSYEQY
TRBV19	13	ASSLVAAPYNEQF
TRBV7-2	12	ASRPRLAGNEQF
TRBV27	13	ASIELAGVGNEQF
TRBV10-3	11	AISESTGSGYT
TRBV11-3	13	ASSLMGADTGELF
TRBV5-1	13	ASSSGLADYNEQF
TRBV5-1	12	ASSSQGGPYEQY
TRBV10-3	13	AISARDRGDYEQY
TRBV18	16	ASSPKGLAGGSSYEQY
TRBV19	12	ASSIGGGTYEQY
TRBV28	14	ASSLFPGSGNQPQH
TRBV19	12	ASSTTGGTDTQY
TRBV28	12	ASSKTGFFYEQY
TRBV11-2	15	ASSWGGWSGSYNEQF
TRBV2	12	ASSETGSRTEAF
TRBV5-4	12	ASSLASGGYEQY
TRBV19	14	ASSSVTSGGTDTQY
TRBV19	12	ASRSGIISGELF
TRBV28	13	ASSPAGGAGEKLF